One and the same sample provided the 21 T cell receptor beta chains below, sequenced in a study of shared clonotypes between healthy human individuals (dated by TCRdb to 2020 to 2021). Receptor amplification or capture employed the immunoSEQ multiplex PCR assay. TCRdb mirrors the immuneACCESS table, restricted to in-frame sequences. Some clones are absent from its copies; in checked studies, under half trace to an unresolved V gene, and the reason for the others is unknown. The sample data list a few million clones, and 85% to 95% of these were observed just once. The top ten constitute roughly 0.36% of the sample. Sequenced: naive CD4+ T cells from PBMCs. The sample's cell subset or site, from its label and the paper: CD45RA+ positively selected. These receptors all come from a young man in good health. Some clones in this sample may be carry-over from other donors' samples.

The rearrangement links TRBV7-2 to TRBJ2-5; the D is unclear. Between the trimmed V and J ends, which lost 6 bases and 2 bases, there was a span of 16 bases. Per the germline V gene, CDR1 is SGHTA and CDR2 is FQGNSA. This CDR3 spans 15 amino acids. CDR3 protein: CASSALGQTQETQYF. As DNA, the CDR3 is TGTGCCAGCAGTGCCCTCGGTCAGACGCAAGAGACCCAGTACTTC.

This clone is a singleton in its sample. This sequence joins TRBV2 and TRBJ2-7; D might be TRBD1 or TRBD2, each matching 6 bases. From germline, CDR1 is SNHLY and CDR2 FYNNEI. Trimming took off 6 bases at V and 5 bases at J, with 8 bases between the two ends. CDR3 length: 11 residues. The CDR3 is CASRGGHEQYF. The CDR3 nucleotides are TGTGCCAGCAGGGGGGGCCACGAGCAGTACTTC.

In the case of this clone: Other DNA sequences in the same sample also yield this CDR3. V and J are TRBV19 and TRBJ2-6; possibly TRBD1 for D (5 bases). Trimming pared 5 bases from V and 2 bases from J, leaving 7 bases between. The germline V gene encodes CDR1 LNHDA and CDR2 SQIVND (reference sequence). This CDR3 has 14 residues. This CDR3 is CASSQGAGANVLTF. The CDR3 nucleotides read TGTGCCAGTAGTCAAGGGGCTGGGGCCAACGTCCTGACTTTC.

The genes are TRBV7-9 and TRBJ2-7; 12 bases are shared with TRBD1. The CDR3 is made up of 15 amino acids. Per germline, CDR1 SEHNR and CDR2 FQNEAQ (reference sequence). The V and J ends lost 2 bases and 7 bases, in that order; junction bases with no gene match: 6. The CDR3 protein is CASSLWDRGLGEQYF. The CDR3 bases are TGTGCCAGCAGCTTATGGGACAGGGGGCTGGGGGAGCAGTACTTC.

CDR3 sequence (DNA): TGTGCCAGCAGGGCGGCGGGACAGGGTTTCACTGAAGCTTTCTTT. Its protein product is CASRAAGQGFTEAFF. This chain links TRBV25-1 with TRBJ1-1; TRBD1 agrees at 9 bases. V dropped 6 bases and J dropped 4; count of bases not matched to a gene: 9. The CDR3 is 15 amino acids. CDR1 is MGHDK, CDR2 SYGVNS, per germline.

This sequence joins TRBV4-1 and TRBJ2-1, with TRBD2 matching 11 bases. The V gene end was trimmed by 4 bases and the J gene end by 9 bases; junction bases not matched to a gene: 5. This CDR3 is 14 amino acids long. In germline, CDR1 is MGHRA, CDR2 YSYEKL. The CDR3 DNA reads TGCGCCAGCAGCCGACTAGCGGGAAGGGGTGAGCAGTTCTTC. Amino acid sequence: CASSRLAGRGEQFF.

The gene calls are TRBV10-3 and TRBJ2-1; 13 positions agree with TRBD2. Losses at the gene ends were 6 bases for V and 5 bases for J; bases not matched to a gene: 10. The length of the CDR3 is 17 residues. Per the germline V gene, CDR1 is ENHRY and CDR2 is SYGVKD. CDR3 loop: CAISVNPGLAGNNEQFF. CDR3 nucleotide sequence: TGTGCCATCAGCGTGAACCCGGGACTAGCGGGGAACAATGAGCAGTTCTTC.

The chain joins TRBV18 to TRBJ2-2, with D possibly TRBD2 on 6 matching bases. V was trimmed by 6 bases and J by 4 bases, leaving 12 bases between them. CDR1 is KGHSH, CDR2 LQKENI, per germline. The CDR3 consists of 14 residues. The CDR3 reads CASSREKATGELFF. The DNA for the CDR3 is TGTGCCAGCTCCCGGGAGAAGGCCACCGGGGAGCTGTTTTTT.

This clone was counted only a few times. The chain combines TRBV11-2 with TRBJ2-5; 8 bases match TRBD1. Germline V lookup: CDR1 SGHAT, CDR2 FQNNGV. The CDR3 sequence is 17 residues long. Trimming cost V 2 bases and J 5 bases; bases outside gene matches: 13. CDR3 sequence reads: CASSLRAGGSVGETQYF. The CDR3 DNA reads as TGTGCCAGCAGCTTACGGGCAGGGGGCTCGGTCGGGGAGACCCAGTACTTC.

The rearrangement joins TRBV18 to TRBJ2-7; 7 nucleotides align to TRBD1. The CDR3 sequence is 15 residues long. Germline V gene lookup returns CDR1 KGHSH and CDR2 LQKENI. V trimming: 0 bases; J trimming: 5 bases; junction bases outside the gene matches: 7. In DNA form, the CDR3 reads TGTGCCAGCTCACCACCGAGACAGGGAATCAACGAGCAGTACTTC. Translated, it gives CASSPPRQGINEQYF.

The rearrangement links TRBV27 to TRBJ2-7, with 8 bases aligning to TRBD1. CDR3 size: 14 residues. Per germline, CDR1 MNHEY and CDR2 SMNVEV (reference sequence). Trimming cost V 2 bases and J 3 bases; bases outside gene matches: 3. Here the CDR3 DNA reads TGTGCCAGCAGTTTACCCGGGACAGGCTACGAGCAGTACTTC. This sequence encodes CASSLPGTGYEQYF.

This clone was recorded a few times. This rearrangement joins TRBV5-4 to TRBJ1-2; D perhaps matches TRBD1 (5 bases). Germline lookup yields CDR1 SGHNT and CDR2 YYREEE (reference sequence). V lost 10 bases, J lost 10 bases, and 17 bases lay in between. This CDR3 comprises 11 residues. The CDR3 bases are TGTGCCCACCGGAGGCCGGGGGACTACACCTTC. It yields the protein CAHRRPGDYTF. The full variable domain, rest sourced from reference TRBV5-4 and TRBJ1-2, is ETGVTQSPTHLIKTRGQQVTLRCSSQSGHNTVSWYQQALGQGPQFIFQYYREEENGRGNFPPRFSGLQFPNYSSELNVNALELDDSALYLCAHRRPGDYTFGSGTRLTVV.

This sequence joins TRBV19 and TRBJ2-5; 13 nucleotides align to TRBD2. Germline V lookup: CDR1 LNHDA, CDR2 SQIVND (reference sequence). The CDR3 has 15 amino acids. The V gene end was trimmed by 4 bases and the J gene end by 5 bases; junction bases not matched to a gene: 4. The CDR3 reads CASSTRTSGSETQYF. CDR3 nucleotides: TGTGCCAGTAGTACCCGGACTAGCGGGAGTGAGACCCAGTACTTC.

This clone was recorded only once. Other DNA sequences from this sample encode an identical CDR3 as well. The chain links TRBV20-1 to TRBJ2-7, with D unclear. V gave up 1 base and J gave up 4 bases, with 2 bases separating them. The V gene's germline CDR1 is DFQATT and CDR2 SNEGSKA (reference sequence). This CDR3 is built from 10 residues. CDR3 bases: TGCAGTGCTAGAGGATACGAGCAGTACTTC. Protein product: CSARGYEQYF.

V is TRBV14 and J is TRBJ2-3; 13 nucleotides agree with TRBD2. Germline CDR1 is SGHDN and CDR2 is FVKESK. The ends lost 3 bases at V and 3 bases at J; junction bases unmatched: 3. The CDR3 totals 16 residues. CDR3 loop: CASSQVGLAGTDTQYF. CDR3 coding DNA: TGTGCCAGCAGCCAGGTGGGACTAGCGGGAACAGATACGCAGTATTTT.

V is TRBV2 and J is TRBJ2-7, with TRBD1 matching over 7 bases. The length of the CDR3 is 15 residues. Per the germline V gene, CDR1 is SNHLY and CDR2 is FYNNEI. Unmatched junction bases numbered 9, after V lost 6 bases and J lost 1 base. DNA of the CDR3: TGTGCCAGCAGAGGAAGGGGGACAGAATCCTACGAGCAGTACTTC. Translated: CASRGRGTESYEQYF.

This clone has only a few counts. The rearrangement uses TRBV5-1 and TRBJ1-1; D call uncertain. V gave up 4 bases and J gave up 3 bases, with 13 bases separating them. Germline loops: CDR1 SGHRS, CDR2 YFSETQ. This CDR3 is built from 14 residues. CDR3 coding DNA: TGCGCCAGCAGCCCAGAGGGTTGGGACACTGAAGCTTTCTTT. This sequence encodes CASSPEGWDTEAFF.

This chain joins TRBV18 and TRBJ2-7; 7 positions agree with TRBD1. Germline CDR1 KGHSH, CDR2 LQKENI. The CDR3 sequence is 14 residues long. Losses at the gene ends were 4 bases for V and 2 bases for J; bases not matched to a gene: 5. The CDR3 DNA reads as TGTGCCAGCTCACTCTACGGGACAGCCTACGAGCAGTACTTC. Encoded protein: CASSLYGTAYEQYF.

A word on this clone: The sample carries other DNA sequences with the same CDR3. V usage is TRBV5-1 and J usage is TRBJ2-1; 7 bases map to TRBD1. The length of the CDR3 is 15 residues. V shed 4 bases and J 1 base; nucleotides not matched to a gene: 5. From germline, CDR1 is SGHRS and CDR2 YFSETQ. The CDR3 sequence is CASSGQASSYNEQFF. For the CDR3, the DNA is TGCGCCAGCAGCGGACAGGCAAGTTCCTACAATGAGCAGTTCTTC. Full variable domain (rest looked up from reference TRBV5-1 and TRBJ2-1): KAGVTQTPRYLIKTRGQQVTLSCSPISGHRSVSWYQQTPGQGLQFLFEYFSETQRNKGNFPGRFSGRQFSNSRSEMNVSTLELGDSALYLCASSGQASSYNEQFFGPGTRLTVL.

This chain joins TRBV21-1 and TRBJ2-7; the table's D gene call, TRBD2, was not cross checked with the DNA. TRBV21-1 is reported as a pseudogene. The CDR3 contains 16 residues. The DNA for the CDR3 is TGTGCCAGCAGCAAGGAAGGTCTAGCCCGAGACTACGAGCAGTACTTC. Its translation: CASSKEGLARDYEQYF.

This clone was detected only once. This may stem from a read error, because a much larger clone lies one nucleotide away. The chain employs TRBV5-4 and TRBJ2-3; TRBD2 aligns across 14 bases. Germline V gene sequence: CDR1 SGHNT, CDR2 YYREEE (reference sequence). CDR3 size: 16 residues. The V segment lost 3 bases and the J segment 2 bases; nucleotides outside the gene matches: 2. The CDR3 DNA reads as TGTGCCAGCAGCTCGACTAGCGGGAGGGCCACAGATACGCAGTATTTT. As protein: CASSSTSGRATDTQYF.